This TCR beta chain was sequenced in a study of blood T cell repertoires in COVID-19. Overall study context: Acute and convalescent COVID-19 specimens originated in the United States, Italy and Spain.

V was clipped by 10 bases and J by 7 bases, with 12 bases between them. The CDR3 loop spans 12 amino acids. In germline, CDR1 is KGHDR, CDR2 SFDVKD. Authors' analysis steps: By means of reference gene primer amplification, nucleated cell counts were estimated. TCRdb keeps only in-frame clones here, not all; method: immunoSEQ multiplex PCR. The D gene and trimming were derived from the DNA, and the V and J assignments and clone size from that table. The sample lists around 39,000 clones, 81% occurring once. This sequence joins TRBV24-1 and TRBJ2-2; tentative D call: TRBD2 (6 bases). The receptor was derived from a man older than 75 with active or convalescent COVID-19. The sequenced sample was peripheral blood. CDR3 residues: CATSAGFGELFF. In DNA, the CDR3 is TGTGCCACTTCCGCGGGGTTCGGGGAGCTGTTTTTT.